The T cell receptor (beta chain) described here comes from a study of CD8 T cells in Susac syndrome. High-throughput TCR beta sequencing covered peripheral CD8+ and CD4+ T cells. The RNA, about 0.45 to 1 ug, was put through reverse transcription using random hexamers. TCRdb re-analysed the immunoSEQ multiplex PCR reads in MiXCR, keeping a single row per CDR3 protein. The data contain roughly 67,000 distinct CDR3 sequences, about 95% of them seen just once; the ten biggest clones take up 0.3% to 0.45%. Between the trimmed V and J ends, which lost 7 bases and 2 bases, there was a span of 14 bases. Germline V gene data show CDR1 as SNHLY and CDR2 as FYNNEI. The CDR3 length is 14 residues.

V and J are TRBV2 and TRBJ2-5, with D perhaps TRBD1 or TRBD2 (5 bases each). The receptor comes from a human donor with multiple sclerosis. Sequencing was done on a sample of CD8+ T cells from PBMCs. The CDR3 loop reads CASTAPGRQETQYF. CDR3 in DNA: TGTGCCAGCACTGCTCCGGGACGGCAAGAGACCCAGTACTTC. Supplemented by reference TRBV2 and TRBJ2-5, the full variable domain reads EPEVTQTPSHQVTQMGQEVILRCVPISNHLYFYWYRQILGQKVEFLVSFYNNEISEKSEIFDDQFSVERPDGSNFTLKIRSTKLEDSAMYFCASTAPGRQETQYFGPGTRLLVL.